These 10 T cell receptor beta chains were sequenced from one sample in a study of blood T cells in healthy people across ages. Primed by a sample-barcoded 5' primer and a J-beta primer mix, a second PCR proceeded for 7 to 11 cycles. TCRdb fed the 5' RACE reads into MiXCR, producing one record per CDR3 protein. The table has 1.5 million to 2 million distinct CDR3 sequences, 28% seen once. Material for sequencing was blood. The receptors derive from a woman between 25 and 40 years old in good health.

The genes are TRBV2 and TRBJ2-1; 8 nucleotides line up with TRBD2. Germline V gene lookup returns CDR1 SNHLY and CDR2 FYNNEI. The CDR3 has 14 amino acids. V shed 10 bases, J shed 7 bases, and the junction held 12 bases outside the gene matches. The CDR3 region has the DNA TGTGCCAACAACCCTCGGACTAGCAGAAATGAGCAGTTCTTC. This translates into CANNPRTSRNEQFF. Full variable domain (remainder filled in from reference TRBV2 and TRBJ2-1): EPEVTQTPSHQVTQMGQEVILRCVPISNHLYFYWYRQILGQKVEFLVSFYNNEISEKSEIFDDQFSVERPDGSNFTLKIRSTKLEDSAMYFCANNPRTSRNEQFFGPGTRLTVL.

This chain links TRBV7-6 with TRBJ2-5; 7 bases fit TRBD1. Germline V gives CDR1 SGHVS, CDR2 FNYEAQ. The CDR3 runs 14 residues. With 6 bases clipped from V and 2 bases from J, the junction kept 6 bases outside the gene matches. The CDR3 bases are TGTGCCAGCAGTCGATCGGGACAGCAAGAGACCCAGTACTTC. Translating it yields CASSRSGQQETQYF.

The gene calls are TRBV6-5 and TRBJ1-6, with D unclear. Germline values: CDR1 MNHEY, CDR2 SVGAGI. Trimming left V 2 bases short and J 5 bases short, with 10 bases between. This CDR3 has 15 amino acids. The CDR3 here is CASSYNKEDNSPLHF. CDR3 nucleotide sequence: TGTGCCAGCAGTTACAACAAGGAAGATAATTCACCCCTCCACTTT.

This clonotype was counted a few times. The J gene is TRBJ1-1, the V gene TRBV29-1, with D maybe TRBD1 (5 bases). This CDR3 is built from 15 residues. V lost 7 bases and J lost 8, with 26 bases in between. Germline lookup yields CDR1 SQVTM and CDR2 ANQGSEA. The CDR3 here is CSALKTGGAAPEAFF. The CDR3 bases are TGCAGCGCCCTAAAAACGGGAGGGGCAGCACCCGAAGCTTTCTTT.

In the case of this clonotype: Likely a read error: the CDR3 ends without its conserved phenylalanine or tryptophan. The chain joins TRBV4-1 to TRBJ1-5; D is undetermined. The CDR3 covers 15 residues. The germline gives CDR1 MGHRA, CDR2 YSYEKL. Trimming stripped 0 bases from V and 11 bases from J, with 17 bases between. The CDR3 sequence is CASSQDTAGLEAQHL. For the CDR3, the DNA is TGCGCCAGCAGCCAAGATACGGCTGGGTTGGAGGCCCAGCATTTG.

This clonotype was observed a handful of times. This chain links TRBV7-2 with TRBJ1-6; D gene ambiguous. Between the trimmed V and J ends, which lost 2 bases and 4 bases, there was a span of 6 bases. CDR1 SGHTA and CDR2 FQGNSA come from the germline V gene. CDR3 length: 14 residues. The CDR3 loop reads CASSLPGYNSPLHF. The CDR3 DNA follows: TGTGCCAGCAGCTTACCGGGGTATAATTCACCCCTCCACTTT.

This clonotype was seen repeatedly, ten times or more. The DNA of the CDR3 is TGCGCCAGCGGCGACTATGGCTACACCTTC. Amino acid sequence: CASGDYGYTF. The V gene is TRBV4-1, the J gene TRBJ1-2, with unresolved D. Per the germline V gene, CDR1 is MGHRA and CDR2 is YSYEKL. CDR3 length: 10 residues. V dropped 8 bases and J dropped 3 bases, with 4 bases sitting between them.

On this clonotype: One end of the junction fails to match germline, which may point to a read error. The J gene is TRBJ2-1, the V gene TRBV7-2; D gene ambiguous. The CDR3 is 12 residues long. Germline CDR1 and CDR2: SGHTA and FQGNSA. The CDR3 sequence: CAISLGWNEQFF. Written as DNA, the CDR3 is TGTGCCATCAGCTTAGGGTGGAATGAGCAGTTCTTC.

V usage is TRBV4-1 and J usage is TRBJ2-4; 8 bases are a match to TRBD2. Germline CDR1 reads MGHRA; CDR2 reads YSYEKL. V trimming: 3 bases; J trimming: 13 bases; junction bases outside the gene matches: 14. The CDR3 has 15 amino acids. The CDR3 bases are TGCGCCAGCAGCCAGGCGGGGGGTCACTACAATGAGCAGTACTTC. It is translated as CASSQAGGHYNEQYF.

The rearrangement uses TRBV28 and TRBJ2-7; D uncertain. V lost 8 bases and J 0 bases, leaving 11 bases between the germline ends. The CDR3 consists of 13 residues. Germline values: CDR1 MDHEN, CDR2 SYDVKM. CDR3 residues: CASLDANSYEQYF. The CDR3, as DNA: TGTGCCAGCCTGGACGCCAACTCCTACGAGCAGTACTTC.